This passage covers 18 T cell receptor beta chains from one sample sequenced in a study of T cells in Graves' hyperthyroidism and ophthalmopathy. Amplified regions were TCR beta CDR3 sequences from RNA transcripts. The primer set for the first-round RT-PCR of the TCR CDR3 was HTBI. Using its own MiXCR run on the multiplex PCR reads, TCRdb lists one record per CDR3 protein. Altogether roughly 700,000 distinct CDR3 sequences are present, about 35% being singletons, with the ten largest covering roughly 30%. Specimen: blood. Receptor source: a woman in her thirties or forties with Graves' hyperthyroidism.

V is TRBV4-1 and J is TRBJ1-2, with 10 bases matching TRBD1. The CDR3 extends over 17 amino acids. The V gene's germline CDR1 is MGHRA and CDR2 YSYEKL. J was trimmed by 4 bases and V by 1 base; bases with no gene match: 9. CDR3 DNA: TGCGCCAGCAGCCAAGCCTTGAGGGACAGGGGCGGCTATGGCTACACCTTC. Amino acids: CASSQALRDRGGYGYTF.

CDR3 in amino acids: CASRPSGDSSYEQYF. Written as DNA, the CDR3 is TGTGCCAGCAGACCCAGCGGGGATAGCTCCTACGAGCAGTACTTC. The rearrangement uses TRBV6-1 and TRBJ2-7; TRBD2 agrees at 7 bases. This CDR3 spans 15 amino acids. V shed 6 bases, J shed 0 bases, and the junction held 8 bases outside the gene matches. Per germline, CDR1 MNHNS and CDR2 SASEGT.

The V call is TRBV20-1, the J call TRBJ1-6; weak D call: TRBD1 (5 bases). Germline values: CDR1 DFQATT, CDR2 SNEGSKA (reference sequence). The ends were cut back, 4 bases at V and 10 bases at J, with 17 bases in the middle. CDR3 length: 14 residues. This CDR3 reads CSAKGTALESPLHF. The CDR3 DNA is TGCAGTGCTAAGGGGACGGCCCTTGAATCACCCCTCCACTTT.

This chain links TRBV9 with TRBJ1-1; 8 bases line up with TRBD1. Per the germline V gene, CDR1 is SGDLS and CDR2 is YYNGEE. This CDR3 comprises 13 residues. Unmatched junction bases numbered 2, after V lost 3 bases and J lost 4 bases. The CDR3 protein is CASSGTGTTEAFF. CDR3 nucleotides: TGTGCCAGCAGCGGGACAGGGACCACTGAAGCTTTCTTT.

This clonotype was recorded a few times. The chain recombines TRBV27 with TRBJ1-6; D perhaps matches TRBD1 (6 bases). The germline V gene has CDR1 MNHEY and CDR2 SMNVEV (reference sequence). Between the trimmed V and J ends, which lost 6 bases and 1 base, there was a span of 7 bases. The length of the CDR3 is 14 residues. The CDR3 coding sequence is TGTGCCAGCAGCGGACAGTCCTATAATTCACCCCTCCACTTT. Protein: CASSGQSYNSPLHF.

This clonotype was counted ten times or more. In DNA, the CDR3 is TGTGCCATCATTGGGGACACGGACTATGGCTACACCTTC. Its translation is CAIIGDTDYGYTF. The V gene is TRBV10-3, the J gene TRBJ1-2, with D possibly being TRBD1 (6 bases). V lost 7 bases, J lost 3 bases, and 12 bases lay in between. There are 13 residues in the CDR3. The germline CDR1 and CDR2 sequences are ENHRY and SYGVKD.

The rearrangement uses TRBV7-9 and TRBJ1-2, with D maybe TRBD1 (5 bases). V gave up 3 bases and J gave up 5 bases, with 10 bases separating them. The CDR3 has 13 residues. Germline V CDR1 and CDR2: SEHNR, FQNEAQ (reference sequence). CDR3 sequence reads: CASSFQGEYGYTF. The CDR3 bases are TGTGCCAGCAGCTTTCAGGGTGAATATGGCTACACCTTC.

For this clonotype: No DNA is shown, since the ends of the CDR3 on it are uncertain; the CDR3 is the one TCRdb lists. CDR3 region: CASRTSWDTEAFFGQGNTEAFF. The chain recombines TRBV5-4 with TRBJ1-1; the D call of TRBD1 is as the table states it, not checked on the DNA. Germline V lookup: CDR1 SGHNT, CDR2 YYREEE (reference sequence). From its first to its last residue, the CDR3 has 22 amino acids.

A note on this clonotype: This may come from a read error, since a much larger clone is one base off. This chain links TRBV7-2 with TRBJ1-4; D is unresolved. CDR1 SGHTA and CDR2 FQGNSA come from the germline V gene. The CDR3 is 14 residues long. The germline V and J ends were trimmed by 10 bases and 2 bases, with 14 bases remaining between them. The DNA for the CDR3 is TGTGCCACAGTGGACGGCGGCACTAATGAAAAACTGTTTTTT. This encodes CATVDGGTNEKLFF.

The genes are TRBV13 and TRBJ2-5; 13 positions match TRBD2. The CDR3 sequence is 18 residues long. With 1 base clipped from V and 5 bases from J, the junction kept 10 bases outside the gene matches. Looked up from germline, CDR1 is PRHDT and CDR2 is FYEKMQ (reference sequence). CDR3 nucleotides: TGTGCCAGCAGCTTAGCCGGATGGACTAGCGGGAGTCGCGAGACCCAGTACTTC. It yields the protein CASSLAGWTSGSRETQYF.

V usage is TRBV7-2 and J usage is TRBJ2-7; the match to TRBD1 covers 8 bases. J was trimmed by 3 bases and V by 5 bases; bases with no gene match: 6. The CDR3 extends over 14 amino acids. Germline CDR1 is SGHTA and CDR2 is FQGNSA. This chain's CDR3 is CASSLDRVIYEQYF. Here the CDR3 DNA reads TGTGCCAGCAGCCTGGACAGGGTAATCTACGAGCAGTACTTC.

The chain is built from TRBV7-8 and TRBJ1-6; D unclear. Germline assignment: CDR1 SGHVS and CDR2 FQNEAQ. This CDR3 region has 16 residues. The V and J ends lost 5 bases and 0 bases respectively, with 11 bases between them. The CDR3 DNA follows: TGTGCCAGCAGCAATGGTTCAAGCTCCTATAATTCACCCCTCCACTTT. Translation gives CASSNGSSSYNSPLHF.

The V call is TRBV11-2, the J call TRBJ2-3, with D unresolved. The CDR3 spans 17 residues. Germline assignment: CDR1 SGHAT and CDR2 FQNNGV. V shed 1 base and J shed 4 bases, with 18 bases lying between them. The DNA of the CDR3 is TGTGCCAGCAGCTTAGGAGTGCTAGTCCCAGGCGCAGATACGCAGTATTTT. This codes for CASSLGVLVPGADTQYF.

This clonotype was seen a handful of times. The chain uses TRBV4-2 and TRBJ1-4; no clear D. CDR3 length: 16 residues. The germline gives CDR1 LGHNA, CDR2 YNFKEQ. V gave up 0 bases and J gave up 7 bases, with 15 bases separating them. CDR3 DNA: TGTGCCAGCAGCCAAGATACCGGACGGATAATTGAAAAACTGTTTTTT. Protein sequence: CASSQDTGRIIEKLFF.

The CDR3 DNA is TGCAGCGTTGAAGGAGGGACAGGGGTGCCAGGCTACACCTTC. It is translated as CSVEGGTGVPGYTF. The gene calls are TRBV29-1 and TRBJ1-2; 10 nucleotides line up with TRBD1. The CDR3 is made up of 14 amino acids. Trimming cost V 1 base and J 8 bases; bases outside gene matches: 7. Germline CDR1 and CDR2: SQVTM and ANQGSEA.

This sequence joins TRBV12-5 and TRBJ1-2; D is unresolved. V lost 0 bases and J lost 0, with 11 bases in between. The CDR3 has 16 amino acids. Germline CDR1 and CDR2: LGHNT and FRNRAP. CDR3 DNA sequence: TGTGCTAGTGGTTTGGTACCAATCCTGCCTAACTATGGCTACACCTTC. Encoded protein: CASGLVPILPNYGYTF.

This chain joins TRBV5-5 and TRBJ2-7, with D perhaps given as TRBD1 or TRBD2 (7 bases each). CDR1 and CDR2 (germline): SGHKS, YYEKEE (reference sequence). The CDR3 is 16 residues long. Trimming removed 4 bases at V and 5 bases at J, with 22 bases between. The CDR3 sequence is CASSLILGQRGHEQYF. For the CDR3, the DNA is TGTGCCAGCAGCCTAATCCTGGGACAGCGGGGCCACGAGCAGTACTTC.

This clonotype has only a few counts. The V call is TRBV10-3, the J call TRBJ2-5; no reliable D call. Germline CDR1 is ENHRY and CDR2 is SYGVKD. V was shortened by 6 bases and J by 2 bases, with 4 bases between the two germline ends. CDR3 length: 11 amino acids. The chain's CDR3 is CAIRVQETQYF. The CDR3 coding sequence is TGTGCCATCAGAGTACAAGAGACCCAGTACTTC.